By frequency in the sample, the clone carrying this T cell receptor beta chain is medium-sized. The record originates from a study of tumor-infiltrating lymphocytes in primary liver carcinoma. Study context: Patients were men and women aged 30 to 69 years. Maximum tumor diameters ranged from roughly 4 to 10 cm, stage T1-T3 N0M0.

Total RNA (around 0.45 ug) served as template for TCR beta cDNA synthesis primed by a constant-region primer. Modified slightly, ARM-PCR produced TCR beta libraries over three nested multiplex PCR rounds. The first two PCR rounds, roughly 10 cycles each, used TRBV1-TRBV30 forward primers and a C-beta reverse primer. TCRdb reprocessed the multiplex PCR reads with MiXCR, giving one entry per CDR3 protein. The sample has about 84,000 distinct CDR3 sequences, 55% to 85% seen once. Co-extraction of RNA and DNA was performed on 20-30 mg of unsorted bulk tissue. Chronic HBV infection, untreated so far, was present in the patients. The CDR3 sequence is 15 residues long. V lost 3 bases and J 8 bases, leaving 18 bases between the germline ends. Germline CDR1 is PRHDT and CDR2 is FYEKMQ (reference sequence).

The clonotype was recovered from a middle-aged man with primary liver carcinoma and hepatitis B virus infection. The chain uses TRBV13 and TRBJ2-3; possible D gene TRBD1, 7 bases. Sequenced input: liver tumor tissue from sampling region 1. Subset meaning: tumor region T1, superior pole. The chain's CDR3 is CASSLGQKYGGTQYF. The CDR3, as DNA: TGTGCCAGCAGCTTGGGACAGAAGTACGGGGGTACGCAGTATTTT.